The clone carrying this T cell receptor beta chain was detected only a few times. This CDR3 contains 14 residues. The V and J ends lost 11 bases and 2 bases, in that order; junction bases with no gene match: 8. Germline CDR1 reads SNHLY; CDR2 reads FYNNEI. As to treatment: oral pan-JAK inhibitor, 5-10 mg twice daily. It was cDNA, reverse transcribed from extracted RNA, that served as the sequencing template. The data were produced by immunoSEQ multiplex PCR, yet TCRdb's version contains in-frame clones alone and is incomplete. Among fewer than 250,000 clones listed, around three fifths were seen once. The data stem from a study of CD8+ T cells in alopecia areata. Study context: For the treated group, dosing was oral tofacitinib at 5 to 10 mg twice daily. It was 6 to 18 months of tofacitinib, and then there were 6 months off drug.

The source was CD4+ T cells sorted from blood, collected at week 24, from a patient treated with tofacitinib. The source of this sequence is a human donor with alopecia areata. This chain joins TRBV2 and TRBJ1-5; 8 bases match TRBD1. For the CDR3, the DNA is TGTGCCTCCCAGGGGGCCGTAGGCAATCAGCCCCAGCATTTT. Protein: CASQGAVGNQPQHF.